This TCR beta chain was retrieved from a study of early T cells in non-severe SARS-CoV-2 infection. Across the whole study: Sequencing of unsorted whole blood was done on bulk RNA, leaving chains unpaired. Findings and limits, study-wide: Anti-spike CD8 specificities were favored by VDJdb matching, whose results missed private and CD4 specificities.

Unmatched junction bases numbered 3, after V lost 1 base and J lost 2 bases. This CDR3 has 16 amino acids. Per germline, CDR1 KGHSH and CDR2 LQKENI. This clonotype was seen at least ten times. Its antigen is not identified. Attachment of unique molecular identifiers was made to individual cDNA molecules. TCRdb ran MiXCR on the 5' RACE reads and lists one entry per CDR3 protein. The data contain tens of thousands of distinct CDR3 sequences, around 5.3% of them singletons. The chain employs TRBV18 and TRBJ1-3; 9 nucleotides line up with TRBD1. Specimen: whole blood. This receptor was identified in an adult who was a healthcare worker with PCR-confirmed SARS-CoV-2 infection or an uninfected control (not recorded which). CDR3 region: CASSPLQGAPGNTIYF. The DNA of the CDR3 is TGTGCCAGCTCACCACTACAGGGGGCGCCTGGAAACACCATATATTTT.